The 19 T cell receptor beta chains below come from one sample, sequenced in a study of OX40 agonist ivuxolimab in advanced cancers. TCRdb keeps only in-frame clones here, not all; method: immunoSEQ multiplex PCR. The repertoire holds about 82,000 clones, with roughly 83% as singletons. The sample consisted of CD4+ or CD8+ T cells sorted from blood, taken in a trial of the OX40 agonist ivuxolimab. All receptors derive from an adult with an advanced solid tumor such as melanoma, head and neck, liver or kidney cancer.

The V gene is TRBV5-1, the J gene TRBJ1-2, with 9 bases identical to TRBD1. The CDR3 is 14 residues long. Germline loops: CDR1 SGHRS, CDR2 YFSETQ. Trimming at V came to 4 bases and at J to 4 bases, leaving 5 bases not matched to a gene. DNA for the CDR3: TGCGCCAGCAGCCCCGGGACAGGGCCCTATGGCTACACCTTC. Protein sequence: CASSPGTGPYGYTF.

This chain uses TRBV10-3 with TRBJ2-5; TRBD1 agrees at 10 bases. Germline CDR1 reads ENHRY; CDR2 reads SYGVKD. V lost 3 bases to trimming and J lost 3 bases; unmatched junction nucleotides: 7. CDR3 length: 16 amino acids. The CDR3 region is CAISDPSGTGEETQYF. The DNA for the CDR3 is TGTGCCATCAGTGATCCTTCCGGGACAGGGGAAGAGACCCAGTACTTC.

The J gene is TRBJ2-5, the V gene TRBV18, with unresolved D. Trimming cost V 5 bases and J 8 bases, with 15 bases left between them. The germline gives CDR1 KGHSH, CDR2 LQKENI. CDR3 length: 13 residues. The CDR3 here is CASSTLAPATQYF. The CDR3 region has the DNA TGTGCCAGCTCAACCCTTGCACCAGCCACCCAGTACTTC.

The chain couples TRBV5-1 to TRBJ2-5, with a weak D call TRBD2 (6 bases). V was shortened by 4 bases and J by 5 bases, with 12 bases between the two germline ends. The CDR3 runs 13 residues. Germline V lookup: CDR1 SGHRS, CDR2 YFSETQ. This chain's CDR3 is CASSPGDAETQYF. CDR3 nucleotides: TGCGCCAGCAGCCCGGGGGACGCGGAGACCCAGTACTTC.

The chain couples TRBV9 to TRBJ1-2; no reliable D call. This CDR3 region has 15 residues. V dropped 3 bases and J dropped 8 bases, with 20 bases sitting between them. Germline assignment: CDR1 SGDLS and CDR2 YYNGEE. CDR3 DNA: TGTGCCAGCAGCGCCTCCCCCACGGCCCTGGGAGGCTACACCTTC. This encodes CASSASPTALGGYTF.

This rearrangement joins TRBV6-1 to TRBJ2-5; no reliable D call. The CDR3 is 15 amino acids. The germline CDR1 and CDR2 sequences are MNHNS and SASEGT. V lost 4 bases to trimming and J lost 0 bases, with 12 bases between them. CDR3 residues: CASSVPGLHQETQYF. The DNA of the CDR3 is TGTGCCAGCAGTGTTCCGGGCCTCCACCAAGAGACCCAGTACTTC.

The chain combines TRBV5-1 with TRBJ1-1; 8 bases agree with TRBD1. The CDR3 loop spans 15 amino acids. After removal of 2 bases from V and 1 base from J, the junction contained 4 bases not matched to a gene. Germline V gives CDR1 SGHRS, CDR2 YFSETQ. The chain's CDR3 is CASSLWGQANTEAFF. DNA of the CDR3: TGCGCCAGCAGCTTATGGGGACAGGCGAACACTGAAGCTTTCTTT.

The chain carries TRBV25-1 and TRBJ2-1, with 11 bases lining up with TRBD1. The ends lost 7 bases at V and 9 bases at J; junction bases unmatched: 11. Germline CDR1 reads MGHDK; CDR2 reads SYGVNS. This CDR3 spans 15 amino acids. The CDR3: CASTDTGTGGREQFF. As DNA, the CDR3 is TGTGCCAGCACCGATACCGGGACAGGGGGACGTGAGCAGTTCTTC.

The V gene is TRBV7-2, the J gene TRBJ1-4; perhaps TRBD1 as D (6 bases). The CDR3 loop spans 14 amino acids. Per germline, CDR1 SGHTA and CDR2 FQGNSA. Deletions cut 4 bases from V and 14 bases from J, with 20 bases between. For the CDR3, the DNA is TGTGCCAGCAGCTACTCCGGGACAAGAGAAAGGCTGTTTTTT. Amino acids: CASSYSGTRERLFF.

The J gene is TRBJ1-3, the V gene TRBV5-6; tentatively, D is TRBD1 (6 bases). The germline V and J ends were trimmed by 1 base and 6 bases, with 14 bases remaining between them. The germline V gene has CDR1 SGHDT and CDR2 YYEEEE. The CDR3 extends over 15 amino acids. The CDR3: CASSLMPGEENTIYF. In DNA, the CDR3 is TGTGCCAGCAGCTTGATGCCAGGGGAGGAAAACACCATATATTTT.

The V gene is TRBV7-8, the J gene TRBJ2-7, with D unresolved. CDR1 and CDR2 (germline): SGHVS, FQNEAQ. This CDR3 contains 13 residues. V was pared by 2 bases and J by 2 bases, with 7 bases between. CDR3 residues: CASSLLGAYEQYF. In DNA, the CDR3 is TGTGCCAGCAGCTTACTAGGAGCCTACGAGCAGTACTTC.

This rearrangement joins TRBV10-3 to TRBJ1-1; 7 bases agree with TRBD1. With 3 bases clipped from V and 1 base from J, the junction kept 5 bases outside the gene matches. This CDR3 is built from 15 residues. CDR1 and CDR2 (germline): ENHRY, SYGVKD. This CDR3 is CAISDPGTANTEAFF. CDR3 coding DNA: TGTGCCATCAGTGACCCCGGGACAGCGAACACTGAAGCTTTCTTT.

The V and J genes are TRBV5-1 and TRBJ2-7; TRBD1 agrees at 7 bases. This CDR3 has 14 amino acids. Germline CDR1 is SGHRS and CDR2 is YFSETQ. With 6 bases clipped from V and 2 bases from J, the junction kept 8 bases outside the gene matches. The CDR3 bases are TGCGCCAGCAAACAGGGGCCCCCGGCCTACGAGCAGTACTTC. Translated: CASKQGPPAYEQYF.

The CDR3 bases are TGTGCCATCAGTGAGTCGAAAGCCGCAGATACGCAGTATTTT. Translated: CAISESKAADTQYF. The chain has TRBV10-3 and TRBJ2-3; no definite D call. CDR1 is ENHRY, CDR2 SYGVKD, per germline. The CDR3 has 14 amino acids. V was cut by 0 bases and J by 4 bases, with 8 bases left in between.

This rearrangement joins TRBV4-3 to TRBJ2-3; the D gene is possibly TRBD2 (6 bases). Germline CDR1 reads LGHNA; CDR2 reads YSLEER. The V end was cut by 3 bases, the J end by 1 base, with 29 bases between. The CDR3 has 21 residues. As DNA, the CDR3 is TGCGCCAGCAGCCATTTAAAGGGAGCATCCGGACTAAGCCTACGCACAGATACGCAGTATTTT. This codes for CASSHLKGASGLSLRTDTQYF.

The genes are TRBV2 and TRBJ2-7; D might be TRBD2 (6 bases). CDR3 length equals 12 residues. Deletions cut 2 bases from V and 9 bases from J, with 11 bases between. Per the germline V gene, CDR1 is SNHLY and CDR2 is FYNNEI. CDR3 region: CASSEWYGGQYF. CDR3 coding DNA: TGTGCCAGCAGTGAATGGTACGGGGGGCAGTACTTC.

V usage is TRBV29-1 and J usage is TRBJ1-2; 7 bases match TRBD1. The length of the CDR3 is 16 residues. CDR1 is SQVTM and CDR2 is ANQGSEA in the germline V gene. The ends lost 0 bases at V and 4 bases at J; junction bases unmatched: 11. CDR3 sequence reads: CSVEDLLAGGSYGYTF. The CDR3 DNA reads as TGCAGCGTTGAAGATCTTTTGGCAGGGGGAAGCTATGGCTACACCTTC.

This sequence joins TRBV9 and TRBJ1-2, with D possibly matching TRBD1 (5 bases). The CDR3 is made up of 15 amino acids. Germline CDR1 is SGDLS and CDR2 is YYNGEE. The germline V and J ends were trimmed by 0 bases and 8 bases, with 17 bases remaining between them. Here the CDR3 reads CASSVENGGVGGYTF. CDR3 nucleotides: TGTGCCAGCAGCGTAGAAAATGGAGGGGTTGGAGGCTACACCTTC.

The chain is built from TRBV19 and TRBJ1-5; the D is unclear. Trimming removed 3 bases from V and 2 bases from J, with 11 bases in between. The CDR3 has 15 residues. Germline V gene sequence: CDR1 LNHDA, CDR2 SQIVND (reference sequence). CDR3: CASSIQPLGNQPQHF. For the CDR3, the DNA is TGTGCCAGTAGTATTCAGCCCCTAGGCAATCAGCCCCAGCATTTT.